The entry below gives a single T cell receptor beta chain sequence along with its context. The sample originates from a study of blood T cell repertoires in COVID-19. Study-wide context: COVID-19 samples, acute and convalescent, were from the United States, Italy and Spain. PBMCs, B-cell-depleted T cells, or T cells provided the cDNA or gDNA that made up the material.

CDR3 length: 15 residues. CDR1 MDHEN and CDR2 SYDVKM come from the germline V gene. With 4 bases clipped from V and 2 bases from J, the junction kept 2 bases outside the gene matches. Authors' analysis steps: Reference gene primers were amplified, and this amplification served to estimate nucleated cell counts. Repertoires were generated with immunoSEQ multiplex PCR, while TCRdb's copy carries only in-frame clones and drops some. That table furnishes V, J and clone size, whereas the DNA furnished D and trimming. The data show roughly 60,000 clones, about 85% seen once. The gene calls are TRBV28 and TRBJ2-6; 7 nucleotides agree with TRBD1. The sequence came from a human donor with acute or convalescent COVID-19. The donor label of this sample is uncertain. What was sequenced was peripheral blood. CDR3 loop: CASSSTGAGANVLTF. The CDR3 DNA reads TGTGCCAGCAGTTCCACAGGGGCTGGGGCCAACGTCCTGACTTTC.